This TCR beta chain was captured by sequencing in a study of CXCR3-negative and CXCR3-positive naive CD8 T cells. Study-level results: Both of the naive subsets showed about the same high diversity, but memory CD8+ cells had much less. More hydrophobic TRB CDR3s were found in CXCR3-positive naive cells than in CXCR3-negative naive cells.

There are 14 residues in the CDR3. The V gene's germline CDR1 is SQVTM and CDR2 ANQGSEA. Note on this clonotype: The antigen remains undetermined.

With UMI labels, 5' RACE was used to prepare the TRB cDNA libraries. TCRdb re-analyzed the 5' RACE reads; it lists each CDR3 protein once, without DNA. The listing contains about 92,000 distinct CDR3 sequences. The source is a human donor in good health. Some clones in this sample may be carry-over from other donors' samples. V and J are TRBV29-1 and TRBJ2-3; the TRBD2 assignment by TCRdb is unverifiable without DNA. The source material was naive CXCR3- CD8+ T cells from blood. Sample subset: CD45RO-CCR7+CD27+CD95- naive CD8+ T cells lacking CXCR3 (TNR3-). The CDR3 sequence: CSAGLAFYTDTQYF.